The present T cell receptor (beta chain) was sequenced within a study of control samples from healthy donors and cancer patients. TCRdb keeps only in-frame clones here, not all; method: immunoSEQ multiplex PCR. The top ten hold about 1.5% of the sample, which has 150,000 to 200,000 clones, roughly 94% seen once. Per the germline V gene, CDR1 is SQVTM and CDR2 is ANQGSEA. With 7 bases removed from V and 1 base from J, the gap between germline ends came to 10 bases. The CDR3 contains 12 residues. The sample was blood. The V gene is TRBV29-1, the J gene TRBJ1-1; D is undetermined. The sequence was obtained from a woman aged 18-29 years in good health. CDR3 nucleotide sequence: TGCAGCGCCAGCATTTCGAACACTGAAGCTTTCTTT. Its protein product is CSASISNTEAFF.